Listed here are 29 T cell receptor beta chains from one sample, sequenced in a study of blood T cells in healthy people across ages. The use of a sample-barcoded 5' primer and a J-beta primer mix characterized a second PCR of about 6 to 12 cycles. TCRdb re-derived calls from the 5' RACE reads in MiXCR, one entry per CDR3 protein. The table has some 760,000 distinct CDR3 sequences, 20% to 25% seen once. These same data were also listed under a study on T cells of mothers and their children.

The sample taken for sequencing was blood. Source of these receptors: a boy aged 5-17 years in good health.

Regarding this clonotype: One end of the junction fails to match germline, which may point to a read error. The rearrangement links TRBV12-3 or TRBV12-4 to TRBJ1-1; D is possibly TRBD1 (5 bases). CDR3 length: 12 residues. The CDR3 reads CASSFVDTEASF. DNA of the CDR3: TGTGCCAGCAGTTTCGTGGACACTGAAGCTTCCTTT.

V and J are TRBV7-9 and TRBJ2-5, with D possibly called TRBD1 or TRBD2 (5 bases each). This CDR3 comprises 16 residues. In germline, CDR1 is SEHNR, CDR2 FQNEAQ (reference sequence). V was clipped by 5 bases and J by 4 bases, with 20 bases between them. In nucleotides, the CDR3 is TGTGCCAGCAGCCAAAGGGTTCCGGGGCAAGGAGAGACCCAGTACTTC. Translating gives CASSQRVPGQGETQYF.

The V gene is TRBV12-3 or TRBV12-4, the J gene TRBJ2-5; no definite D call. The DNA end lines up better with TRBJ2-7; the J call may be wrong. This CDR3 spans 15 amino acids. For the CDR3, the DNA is TGTGCCAGCCTTGAGTCGGCGGCTAGTAGGAACGAGCAGTACTTC. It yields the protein CASLESAASRNEQYF.

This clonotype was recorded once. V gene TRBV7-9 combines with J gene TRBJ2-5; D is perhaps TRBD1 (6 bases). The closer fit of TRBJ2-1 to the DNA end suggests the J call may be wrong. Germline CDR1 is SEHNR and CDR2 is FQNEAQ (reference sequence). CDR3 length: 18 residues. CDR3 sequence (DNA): TGTGCCGGCGGAACAGGGTACGGCGTAGAAGGGTCCTACAATGAGCAGTTCTTC. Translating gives CAGGTGYGVEGSYNEQFF.

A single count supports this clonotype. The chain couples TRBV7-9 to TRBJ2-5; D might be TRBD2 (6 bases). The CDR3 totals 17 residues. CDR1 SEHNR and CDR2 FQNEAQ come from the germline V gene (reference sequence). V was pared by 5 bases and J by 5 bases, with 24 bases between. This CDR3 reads CASSTPNSGAGWETQYF. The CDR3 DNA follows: TGTGCCAGCAGCACCCCTAATAGCGGTGCGGGTTGGGAGACCCAGTACTTC.

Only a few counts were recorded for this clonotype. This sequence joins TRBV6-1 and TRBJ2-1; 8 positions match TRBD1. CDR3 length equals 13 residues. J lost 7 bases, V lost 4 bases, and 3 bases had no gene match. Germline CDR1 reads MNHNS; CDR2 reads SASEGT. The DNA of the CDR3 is TGTGCCAGCAGTGGGGACAGGCCTAATGAGCAGTTCTTC. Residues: CASSGDRPNEQFF.

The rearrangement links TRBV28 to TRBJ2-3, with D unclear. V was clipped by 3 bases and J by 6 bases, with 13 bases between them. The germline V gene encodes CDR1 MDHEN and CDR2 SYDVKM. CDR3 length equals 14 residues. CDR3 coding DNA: TGTGCCAGCAGTTTTACGGTGGCACGTGATACGCAGTATTTT. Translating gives CASSFTVARDTQYF.

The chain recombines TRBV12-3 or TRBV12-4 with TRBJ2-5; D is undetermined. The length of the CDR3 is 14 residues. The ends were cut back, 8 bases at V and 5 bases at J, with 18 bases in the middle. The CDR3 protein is CASSGPTVAETQYF. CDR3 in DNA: TGTGCCAGCTCCGGACCGACGGTTGCTGAGACCCAGTACTTC.

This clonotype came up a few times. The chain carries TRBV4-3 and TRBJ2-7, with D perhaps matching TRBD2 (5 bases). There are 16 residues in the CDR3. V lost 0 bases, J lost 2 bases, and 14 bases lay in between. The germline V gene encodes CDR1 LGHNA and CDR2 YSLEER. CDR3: CASSQELGGPTYEQYF. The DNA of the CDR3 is TGCGCCAGCAGCCAAGAACTTGGAGGACCTACCTACGAGCAGTACTTC.

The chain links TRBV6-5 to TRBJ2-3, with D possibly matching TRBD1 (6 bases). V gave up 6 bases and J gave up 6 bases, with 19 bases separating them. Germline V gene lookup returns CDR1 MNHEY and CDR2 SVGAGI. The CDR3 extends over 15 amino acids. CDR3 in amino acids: CASSRSPYQGDTQYF. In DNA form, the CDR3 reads TGTGCCAGCAGCCGCAGTCCATATCAGGGGGATACGCAGTATTTT.

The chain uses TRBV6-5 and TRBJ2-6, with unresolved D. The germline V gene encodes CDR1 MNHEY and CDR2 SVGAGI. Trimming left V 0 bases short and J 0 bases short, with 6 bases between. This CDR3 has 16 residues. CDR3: CASSYSSPSGANVLTF. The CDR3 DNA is TGTGCCAGCAGTTACTCCTCCCCCTCTGGGGCCAACGTCCTGACTTTC.

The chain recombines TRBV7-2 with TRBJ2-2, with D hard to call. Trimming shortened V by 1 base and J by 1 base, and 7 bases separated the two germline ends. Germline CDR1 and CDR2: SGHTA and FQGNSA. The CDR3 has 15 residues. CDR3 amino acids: CASSLVIRNTGELFF. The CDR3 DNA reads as TGTGCCAGCAGCTTAGTGATAAGGAACACCGGGGAGCTGTTTTTT.

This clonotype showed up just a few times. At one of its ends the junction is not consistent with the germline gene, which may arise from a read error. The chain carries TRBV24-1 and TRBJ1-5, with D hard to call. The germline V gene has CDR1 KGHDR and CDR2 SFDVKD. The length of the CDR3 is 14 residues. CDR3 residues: CATSDPVSDQPQHF. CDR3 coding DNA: TGTGCCACCAGTGATCCAGTTAGCGATCAGCCCCAGCATTTT.

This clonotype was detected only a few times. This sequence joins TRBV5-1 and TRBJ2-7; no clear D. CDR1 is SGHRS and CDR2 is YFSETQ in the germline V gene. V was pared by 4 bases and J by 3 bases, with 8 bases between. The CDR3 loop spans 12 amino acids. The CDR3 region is CASSRLGYEQYF. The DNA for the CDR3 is TGCGCCAGCAGCCGTTTGGGCTACGAGCAGTACTTC. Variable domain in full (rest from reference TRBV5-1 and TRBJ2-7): KAGVTQTPRYLIKTRGQQVTLSCSPISGHRSVSWYQQTPGQGLQFLFEYFSETQRNKGNFPGRFSGRQFSNSRSEMNVSTLELGDSALYLCASSRLGYEQYFGPGTRLTVT.

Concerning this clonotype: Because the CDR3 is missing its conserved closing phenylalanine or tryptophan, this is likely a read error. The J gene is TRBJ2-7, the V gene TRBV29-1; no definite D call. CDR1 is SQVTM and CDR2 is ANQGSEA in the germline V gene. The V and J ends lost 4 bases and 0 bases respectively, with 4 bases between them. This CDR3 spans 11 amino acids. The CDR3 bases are TGCAGCGTTGTCAACTCCTACGAGCAGTACTAC. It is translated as CSVVNSYEQYY.

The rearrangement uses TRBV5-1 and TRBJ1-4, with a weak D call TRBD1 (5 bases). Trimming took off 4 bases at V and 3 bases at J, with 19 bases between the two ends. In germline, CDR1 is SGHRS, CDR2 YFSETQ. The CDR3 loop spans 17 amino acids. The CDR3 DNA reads TGCGCCAGCAGCCCCACGTACGTTGCGGGGCCTAATGAAAAACTGTTTTTT. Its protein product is CASSPTYVAGPNEKLFF.

CDR3 DNA: TGCAGCGTTGCCGGGAACAGGGACCAGCCCCAGCATTTT. It is translated as CSVAGNRDQPQHF. The chain joins TRBV29-1 to TRBJ1-5, with a weak D call TRBD1 (6 bases). From germline, CDR1 is SQVTM and CDR2 ANQGSEA. The CDR3 loop spans 13 amino acids. Trimming shortened V by 4 bases and J by 7 bases, and 14 bases separated the two germline ends.

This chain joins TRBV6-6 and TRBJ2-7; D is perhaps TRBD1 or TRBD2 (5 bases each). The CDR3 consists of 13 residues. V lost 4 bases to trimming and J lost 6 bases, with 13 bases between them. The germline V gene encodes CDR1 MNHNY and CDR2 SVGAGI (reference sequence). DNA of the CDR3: TGTGCCAGCAGTTGGGACGGTTACGTCGAGCAGTACTTC. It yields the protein CASSWDGYVEQYF.

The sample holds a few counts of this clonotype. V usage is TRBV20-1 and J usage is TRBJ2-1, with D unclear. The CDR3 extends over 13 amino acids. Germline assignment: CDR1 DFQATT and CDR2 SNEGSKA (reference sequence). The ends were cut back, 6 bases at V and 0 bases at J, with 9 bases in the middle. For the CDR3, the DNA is TGCAGTGCAAGCGACAACTCCTACAATGAGCAGTTCTTC. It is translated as CSASDNSYNEQFF.

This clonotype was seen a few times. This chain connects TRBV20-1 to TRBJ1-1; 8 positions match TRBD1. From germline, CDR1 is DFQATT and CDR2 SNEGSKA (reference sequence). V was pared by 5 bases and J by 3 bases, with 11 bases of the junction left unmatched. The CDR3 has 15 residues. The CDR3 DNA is TGCAGTGCTTCGGGGACAGGCCGGTGGGACACTGAAGCTTTCTTT. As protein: CSASGTGRWDTEAFF.

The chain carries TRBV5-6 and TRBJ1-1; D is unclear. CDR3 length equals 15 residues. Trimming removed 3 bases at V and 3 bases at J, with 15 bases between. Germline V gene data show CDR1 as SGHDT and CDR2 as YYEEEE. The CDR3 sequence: CASSSPWVWDTEAFF. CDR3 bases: TGTGCCAGCAGCTCGCCGTGGGTATGGGACACTGAAGCTTTCTTT.

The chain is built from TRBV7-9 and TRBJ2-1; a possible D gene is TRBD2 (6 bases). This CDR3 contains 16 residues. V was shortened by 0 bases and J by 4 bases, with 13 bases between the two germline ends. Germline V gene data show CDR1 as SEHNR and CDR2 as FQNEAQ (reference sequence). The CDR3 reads CASSLAAGTTYNEQFF. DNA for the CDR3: TGTGCCAGCAGCTTAGCGGCGGGGACCACTTACAATGAGCAGTTCTTC.

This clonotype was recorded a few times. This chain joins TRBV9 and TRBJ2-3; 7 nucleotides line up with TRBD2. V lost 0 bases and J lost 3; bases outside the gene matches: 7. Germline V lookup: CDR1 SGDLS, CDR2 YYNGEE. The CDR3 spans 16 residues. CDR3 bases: TGTGCCAGCAGCGTAGGCGGCGGGAGAGAAACAGATACGCAGTATTTT. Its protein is CASSVGGGRETDTQYF.

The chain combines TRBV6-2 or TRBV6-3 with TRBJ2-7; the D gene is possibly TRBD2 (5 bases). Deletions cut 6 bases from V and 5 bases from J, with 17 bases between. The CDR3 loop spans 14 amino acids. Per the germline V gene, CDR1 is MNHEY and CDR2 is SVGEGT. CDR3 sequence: CASSLSYGVHEQYF. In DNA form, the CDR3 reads TGTGCCAGCAGCCTGAGCTACGGGGTCCACGAGCAGTACTTC.

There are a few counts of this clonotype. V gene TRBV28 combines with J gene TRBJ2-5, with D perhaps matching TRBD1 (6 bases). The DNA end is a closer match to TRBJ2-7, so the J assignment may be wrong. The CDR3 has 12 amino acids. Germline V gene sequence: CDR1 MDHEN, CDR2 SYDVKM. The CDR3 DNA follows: TGTGCCAGCAGTAATACAGGGCTCGAGCAGTACTTC. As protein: CASSNTGLEQYF.

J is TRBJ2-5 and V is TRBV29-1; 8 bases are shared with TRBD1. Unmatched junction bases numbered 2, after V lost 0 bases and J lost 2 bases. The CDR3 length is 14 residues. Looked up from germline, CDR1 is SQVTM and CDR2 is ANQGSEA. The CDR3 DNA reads TGCAGCGTTGAAGACAGGGGGCGTCAAGAGACCCAGTACTTC. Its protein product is CSVEDRGRQETQYF.

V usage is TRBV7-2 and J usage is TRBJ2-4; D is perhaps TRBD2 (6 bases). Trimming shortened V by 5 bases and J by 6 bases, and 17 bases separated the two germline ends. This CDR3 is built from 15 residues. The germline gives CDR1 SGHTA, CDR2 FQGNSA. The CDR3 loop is CASSLPEGSRNIQYF. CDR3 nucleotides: TGTGCCAGCAGCCTCCCGGAGGGTTCCCGAAACATTCAGTACTTC.

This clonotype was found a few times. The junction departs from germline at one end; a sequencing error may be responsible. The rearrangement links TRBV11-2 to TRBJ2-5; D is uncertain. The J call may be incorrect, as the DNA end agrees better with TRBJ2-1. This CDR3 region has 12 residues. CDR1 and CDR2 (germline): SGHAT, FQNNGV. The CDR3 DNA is TGTGCCAGCACCTTAACATACCATGAGCAGTTCTTC. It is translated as CASTLTYHEQFF.

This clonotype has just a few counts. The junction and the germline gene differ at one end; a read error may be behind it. The CDR3 loop is CASGFGAQETRYF. The DNA of the CDR3 is TGTGCTAGTGGTTTTGGGGCTCAAGAGACCCGGTACTTC. The V call is TRBV12-5, the J call TRBJ2-5; tentative D call: TRBD1 (5 bases). The CDR3 is 13 amino acids. Germline CDR1 and CDR2: LGHNT and FRNRAP.